This T cell receptor beta chain was identified in a study of cytotoxic CD8 clonotypes in ibrutinib-treated CLL. PBMCs that had been cryopreserved were the source of about 2 micrograms of genomic DNA for TCR beta libraries. Target depth was 1 in 200,000 to 1 in 1 million T cells, about 10x per clonotype. Data came from immunoSEQ multiplex PCR; TCRdb stores just in-frame clones and leaves some out. The table records 20,000 to 25,000 clones, approximately 69% of them present only once. The CDR3 runs to 15 residues. CDR1 and CDR2 from the germline V gene are SEHNR and FQNEAQ (reference sequence). With 3 bases removed from V and 2 bases from J, the gap between germline ends came to 12 bases. General study results and limits: Baseline-level clonality went beyond age-matched healthy donors and moved in step with circulating CD8+ T-cell counts. The public clonotypes identified were infrequent and showed contraction or stability on treatment.

Regarding this clone: As yet, its antigen is unknown.

Sequences were derived from PBMCs, sampled before ibrutinib treatment. J is TRBJ2-3 and V is TRBV7-9, with D possibly being TRBD2 (6 bases). The clonotype comes from a human donor with chronic lymphocytic leukemia. The CDR3 protein is CASSFLGGATDTQYF. CDR3 sequence (DNA): TGTGCCAGCAGCTTCTTAGGCGGGGCCACAGATACGCAGTATTTT.